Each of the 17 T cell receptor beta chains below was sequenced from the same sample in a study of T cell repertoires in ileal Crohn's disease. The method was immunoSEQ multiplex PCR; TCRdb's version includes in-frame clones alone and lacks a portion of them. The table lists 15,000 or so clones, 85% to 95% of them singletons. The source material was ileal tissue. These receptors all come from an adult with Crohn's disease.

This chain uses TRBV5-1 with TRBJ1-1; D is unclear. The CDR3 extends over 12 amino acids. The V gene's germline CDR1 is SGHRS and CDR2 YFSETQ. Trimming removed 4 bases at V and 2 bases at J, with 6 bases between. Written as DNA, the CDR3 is TGCGCCAGCAGCGAGTCCAACACTGAAGCTTTCTTT. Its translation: CASSESNTEAFF.

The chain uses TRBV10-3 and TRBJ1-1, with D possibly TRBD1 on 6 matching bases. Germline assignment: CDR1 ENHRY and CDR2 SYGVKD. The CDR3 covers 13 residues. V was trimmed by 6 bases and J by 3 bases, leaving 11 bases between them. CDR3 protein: CAIRAGAHTEAFF. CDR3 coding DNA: TGTGCCATCAGGGCAGGGGCCCACACTGAAGCTTTCTTT.

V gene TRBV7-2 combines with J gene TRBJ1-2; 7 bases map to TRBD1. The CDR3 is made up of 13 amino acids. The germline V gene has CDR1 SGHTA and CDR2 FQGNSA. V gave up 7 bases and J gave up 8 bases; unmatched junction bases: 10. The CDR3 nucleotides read TGTGCCAGCACCGCGATCACAGGGGAAGGCTACACCTTC. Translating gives CASTAITGEGYTF.

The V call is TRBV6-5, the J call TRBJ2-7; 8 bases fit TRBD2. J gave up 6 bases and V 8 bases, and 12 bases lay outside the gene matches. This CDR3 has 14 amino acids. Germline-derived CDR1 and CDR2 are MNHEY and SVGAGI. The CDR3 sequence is CASAVRGGRTEQYF. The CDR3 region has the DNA TGTGCCAGCGCCGTTCGGGGGGGCCGGACCGAGCAGTACTTC.

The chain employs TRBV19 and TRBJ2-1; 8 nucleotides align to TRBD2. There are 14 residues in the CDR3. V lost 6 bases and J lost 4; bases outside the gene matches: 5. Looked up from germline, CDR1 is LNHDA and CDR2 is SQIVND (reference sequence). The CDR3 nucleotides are TGTGCCAGTAGGACTAGCGAGGATTACAATGAGCAGTTCTTC. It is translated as CASRTSEDYNEQFF. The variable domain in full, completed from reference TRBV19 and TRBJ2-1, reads DGGITQSPKYLFRKEGQNVTLSCEQNLNHDAMYWYRQDPGQGLRLIYYSQIVNDFQKGDIAEGYSVSREKKESFPLTVTSAQKNPTAFYLCASRTSEDYNEQFFGPGTRLTVL.

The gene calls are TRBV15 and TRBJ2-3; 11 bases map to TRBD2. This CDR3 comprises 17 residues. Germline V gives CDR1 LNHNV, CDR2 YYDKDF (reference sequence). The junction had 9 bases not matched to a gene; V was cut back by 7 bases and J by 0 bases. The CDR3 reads CATTSGTSGTSTDTQYF. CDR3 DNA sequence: TGTGCCACCACGTCCGGGACTAGCGGCACTAGCACAGATACGCAGTATTTT.

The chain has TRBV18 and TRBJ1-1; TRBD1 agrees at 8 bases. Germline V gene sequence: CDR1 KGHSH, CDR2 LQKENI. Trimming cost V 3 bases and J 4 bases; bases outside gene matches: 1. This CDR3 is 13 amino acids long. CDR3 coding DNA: TGTGCCAGCTCACCGACAGGGGCCACTGAAGCTTTCTTT. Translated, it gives CASSPTGATEAFF.

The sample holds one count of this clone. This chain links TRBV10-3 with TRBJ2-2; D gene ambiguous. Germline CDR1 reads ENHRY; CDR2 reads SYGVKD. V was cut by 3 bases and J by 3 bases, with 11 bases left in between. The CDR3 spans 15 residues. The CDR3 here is CAISELRADTGELFF. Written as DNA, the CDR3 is TGTGCCATCAGTGAACTTAGAGCTGACACCGGGGAGCTGTTTTTT.

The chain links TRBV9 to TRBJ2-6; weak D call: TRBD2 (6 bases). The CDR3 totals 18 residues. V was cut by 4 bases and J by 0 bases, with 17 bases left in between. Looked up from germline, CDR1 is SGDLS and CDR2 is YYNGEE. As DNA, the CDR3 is TGTGCCAGCAGCCTGACCGGGACTCGCCCCTCTGGGGCCAACGTCCTGACTTTC. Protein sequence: CASSLTGTRPSGANVLTF. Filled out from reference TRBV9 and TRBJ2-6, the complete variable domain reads DSGVTQTPKHLITATGQRVTLRCSPRSGDLSVYWYQQSLDQGLQFLIQYYNGEERAKGNILERFSAQQFPDLHSELNLSSLELGDSALYFCASSLTGTRPSGANVLTFGAGSRLTVL.

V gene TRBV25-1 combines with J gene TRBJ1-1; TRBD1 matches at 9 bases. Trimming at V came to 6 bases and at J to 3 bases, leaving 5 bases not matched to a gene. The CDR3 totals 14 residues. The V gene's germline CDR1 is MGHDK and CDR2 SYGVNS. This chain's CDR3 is CASRVRDRDTEAFF. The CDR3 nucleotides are TGTGCCAGCAGAGTCCGGGACAGGGACACTGAAGCTTTCTTT. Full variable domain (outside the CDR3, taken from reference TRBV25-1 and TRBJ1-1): EADIYQTPRYLVIGTGKKITLECSQTMGHDKMYWYQQDPGMELHLIHYSYGVNSTEKGDLSSESTVSRIRTEHFPLTLESARPSHTSQYLCASRVRDRDTEAFFGQGTRLTVV.

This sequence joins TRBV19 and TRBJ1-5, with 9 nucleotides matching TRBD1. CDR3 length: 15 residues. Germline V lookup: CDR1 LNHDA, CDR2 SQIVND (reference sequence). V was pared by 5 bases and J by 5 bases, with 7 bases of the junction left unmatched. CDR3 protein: CASSPTGGEYQPQHF. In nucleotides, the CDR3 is TGTGCCAGTAGTCCGACAGGGGGAGAATATCAGCCCCAGCATTTT. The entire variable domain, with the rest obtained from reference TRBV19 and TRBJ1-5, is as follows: DGGITQSPKYLFRKEGQNVTLSCEQNLNHDAMYWYRQDPGQGLRLIYYSQIVNDFQKGDIAEGYSVSREKKESFPLTVTSAQKNPTAFYLCASSPTGGEYQPQHFGDGTRLSIL.

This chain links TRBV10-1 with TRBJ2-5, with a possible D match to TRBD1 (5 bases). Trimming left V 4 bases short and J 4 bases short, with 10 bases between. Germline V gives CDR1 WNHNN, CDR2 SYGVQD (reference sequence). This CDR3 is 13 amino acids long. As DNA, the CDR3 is TGCGCCAGCAGTGCAAGGGGTCGAGAGACCCAGTACTTC. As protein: CASSARGRETQYF.

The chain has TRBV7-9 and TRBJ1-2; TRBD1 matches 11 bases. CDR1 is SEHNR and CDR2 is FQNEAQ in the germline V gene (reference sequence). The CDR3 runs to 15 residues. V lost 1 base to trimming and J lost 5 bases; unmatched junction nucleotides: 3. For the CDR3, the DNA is TGTGCCAGCAGCTTAGAGGGGACAGGGGGGTATGGCTACACCTTC. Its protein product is CASSLEGTGGYGYTF.

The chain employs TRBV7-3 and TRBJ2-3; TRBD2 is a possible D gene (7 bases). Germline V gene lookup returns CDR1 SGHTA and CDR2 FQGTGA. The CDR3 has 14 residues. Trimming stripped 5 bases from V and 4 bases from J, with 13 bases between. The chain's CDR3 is CASSQNGGPDTQYF. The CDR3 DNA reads TGTGCCAGCAGCCAAAACGGGGGGCCAGATACGCAGTATTTT.

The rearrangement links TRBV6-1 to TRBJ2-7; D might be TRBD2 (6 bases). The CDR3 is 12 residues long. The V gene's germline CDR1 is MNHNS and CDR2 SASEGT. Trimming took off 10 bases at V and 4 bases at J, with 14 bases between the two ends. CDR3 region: CATPGVGYEQYF. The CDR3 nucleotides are TGTGCCACCCCGGGGGTTGGATACGAGCAGTACTTC.

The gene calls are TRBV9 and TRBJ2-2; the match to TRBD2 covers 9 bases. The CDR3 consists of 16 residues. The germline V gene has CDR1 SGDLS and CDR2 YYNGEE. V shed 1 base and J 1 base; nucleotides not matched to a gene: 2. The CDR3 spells CASSVQRGVNTGELFF. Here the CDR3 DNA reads TGTGCCAGCAGCGTACAGCGGGGGGTGAACACCGGGGAGCTGTTTTTT. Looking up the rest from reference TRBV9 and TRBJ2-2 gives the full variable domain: DSGVTQTPKHLITATGQRVTLRCSPRSGDLSVYWYQQSLDQGLQFLIQYYNGEERAKGNILERFSAQQFPDLHSELNLSSLELGDSALYFCASSVQRGVNTGELFFGEGSRLTVL.

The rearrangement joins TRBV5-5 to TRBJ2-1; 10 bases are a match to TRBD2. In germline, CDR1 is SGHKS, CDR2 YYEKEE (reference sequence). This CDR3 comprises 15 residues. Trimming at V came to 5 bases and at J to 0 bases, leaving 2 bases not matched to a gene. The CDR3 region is CASRLAGSSYNEQFF. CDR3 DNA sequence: TGTGCCAGCAGACTAGCGGGGAGCTCCTACAATGAGCAGTTCTTC.